This T cell receptor beta chain appears in the sequencing data of a study of blood T cell repertoires in COVID-19. This CDR3 has 17 residues. The germline V gene has CDR1 LGHDT and CDR2 YNNKEL (reference sequence). Deletions cut 0 bases from V and 3 bases from J, with 18 bases between. Libraries were prepared by immunoSEQ multiplex PCR; TCRdb keeps only in-frame clonotypes and omits some of them. The table has about 120,000 clones, roughly 80% seen once. Material for sequencing was peripheral blood. The sequence derives from a man aged 45-65 years with acute or convalescent COVID-19. The chain recombines TRBV3-1 (or the pseudogene TRBV3-2) with TRBJ2-7; D is perhaps TRBD2 (6 bases). CDR3 amino acids: CASSQDLTGVRDYEQYF. CDR3 nucleotide sequence: TGTGCCAGCAGCCAAGATCTTACGGGGGTTCGAGACTACGAGCAGTACTTC.